One T cell receptor (beta chain) is described in this entry. Its target is unknown. This specimen comes from a study of T cells in localized non-small cell lung cancer. Study-wide findings and caveats: Tumor samples were not multi-region, leaving intratumor heterogeneity unexcluded. There was higher T cell clonality in uninvolved adjacent lung than in tumor, and it was highest there. A median of about 50 clones ranked among the top 100 in tumor appeared in adjacent lung.

The CDR3 has 13 residues. Germline lookup yields CDR1 MNHEY and CDR2 SVGAGI. Trimming left V 7 bases short and J 2 bases short, with 11 bases between. The assay was immunoSEQ multiplex PCR, and TCRdb's table has in-frame clones only and misses some. The sample holds 130,000 or so clones, around 90% seen once. The source is a female donor older than 55 with stage I lung adenocarcinoma. The input for sequencing was peripheral blood, taken before any cancer treatment. The chain employs TRBV6-5 and TRBJ1-1; D ambiguous. CDR3 in DNA: TGTGCCAGCAACCCCCAGGCTAACACTGAAGCTTTCTTT. This translates into CASNPQANTEAFF.